This TCR beta chain is from a study of identical twins. V was trimmed by 4 bases and J by 2 bases, leaving 12 bases between them. The length of the CDR3 is 14 residues. cDNA molecules carried unique molecular identifiers, and template switching added a universal primer site. TCRdb passed the 5' RACE reads through MiXCR, listing each CDR3 protein once. The sample carries hundreds of thousands of distinct CDR3 sequences, roughly 26% recorded once. These data also formed part of another study, on T cells expressing NK-cell markers. That work states: Of the CD8+ T cell pool in several donors, roughly 1.0-8% was accounted for by dominant NKG2C+ clonotypes.

The sequenced sample consisted of CD4+ T cells sorted from blood. The receptor comes from a woman between 18 and 29 years old in good health. J is TRBJ2-7 and V is TRBV12-3 or TRBV12-4, with a possible D match to TRBD1 (6 bases). CDR3 nucleotide sequence: TGTGCCAGCAGTTCAGGGACATTAGCCTACGAGCAGTACTTC. Protein: CASSSGTLAYEQYF.